This T cell receptor beta chain was sequenced for a study of beta chain features in type 1 diabetes. Via the markers CD45RO/CCR7/CD25/CD127/CD95/CD27, stem cell-like memory, regulatory, central memory and naive CD4+ cells were sorted. The purity of all sorted populations exceeded 95%. The isolated RNA, all of it, was reverse transcribed, so expressed TCRB transcripts were what got sequenced. Assay used: immunoSEQ multiplex PCR; TCRdb lists only in-frame clones, some missing. The data hold under 300,000 clones, with more than 11% observed a single time. With 4 bases removed from V and 1 base from J, the gap between germline ends came to 16 bases. The CDR3 totals 16 residues. From germline, CDR1 is SGDLS and CDR2 YYNGEE. Notes on this clone: Its specificity is unknown.

Regarding the study as a whole: The naive, central memory and Treg TCRB repertoires showed an apparent similarity that was greater among patients than among healthy donors. TCRB CDR3 length was moderately but significantly reduced in all four CD4+ subsets of Type 1 diabetes patients.

This TCR was recovered from a young man with type 1 diabetes. Sequenced input: naive CD4+ T cells from blood. The chain uses TRBV9 and TRBJ2-3; tentatively, D is TRBD2 (6 bases). CDR3 bases: TGTGCCAGCAGCTCGGGGACTCCTAGGGGCACAGATACGCAGTATTTT. Its translation: CASSSGTPRGTDTQYF.